The next 13 T cell receptor beta chains were all read from a single sample in a study of molecular identifiers for immune sequencing clone quantification. TCRdb reprocessed the PCR reads with MiXCR, giving one entry per CDR3 protein. The table includes hundreds of thousands of distinct CDR3 sequences, about 23% detected once. The specimen was naive CD8+ T cells from blood, with Jurkat cell RNA spiked in. Noted subset: FACS-sorted CD8+CD4-CCR7+CD45RA+ naive T cells. The receptors come from a human donor in good health. Some libraries in this study had Jurkat cell RNA spiked in.

This clonotype was detected a few times. The chain has TRBV20-1 and TRBJ2-5, with D maybe TRBD1 (5 bases). Trimming cost V 2 bases and J 1 base, with 20 bases left between them. In germline, CDR1 is DFQATT, CDR2 SNEGSKA (reference sequence). The length of the CDR3 is 17 residues. The CDR3 DNA reads as TGCAGTGCTAGACATGGGAACGGACATCGTCCCCAAGAGACCCAGTACTTC. Residues: CSARHGNGHRPQETQYF.

Only a few counts were recorded for this clonotype. The V gene is TRBV4-3, the J gene TRBJ1-1; 12 bases are shared with TRBD1. The CDR3 length is 19 residues. J was trimmed by 0 bases and V by 4 bases; bases with no gene match: 12. Germline-derived CDR1 and CDR2 are LGHNA and YSLEER. The CDR3 bases are TGCGCCAGCAGCCCGGGACAGGGGGCTTCATGGGTCCTGAACACTGAAGCTTTCTTT. It codes for CASSPGQGASWVLNTEAFF.

In DNA, the CDR3 is TGTGCCAGCAGTGCTCTGGAGCTCCAAGAGACCCAGTACTTC. Translation: CASSALELQETQYF. The V gene is TRBV11-2, the J gene TRBJ2-5, with no clear D. Per the germline V gene, CDR1 is SGHAT and CDR2 is FQNNGV. The length of the CDR3 is 14 residues. Trimming took off 6 bases at V and 1 base at J, with 12 bases between the two ends.

V gene TRBV4-3 combines with J gene TRBJ2-7; TRBD1 matches 7 bases. Germline CDR1 and CDR2: LGHNA and YSLEER. The CDR3 is 16 residues long. V shed 0 bases and J 0 bases; nucleotides not matched to a gene: 5. Written as DNA, the CDR3 is TGCGCCAGCAGCCAAGATCGACAGGGTAGCTCCTACGAGCAGTACTTC. The encoded protein is CASSQDRQGSSYEQYF.

This clonotype was seen ten or more times. The chain uses TRBV29-1 and TRBJ2-7, with no clear D. The V gene lost 7 bases and the J gene lost 3 bases, with 13 bases spanning the gap. The CDR3 covers 12 residues. Germline CDR1 SQVTM, CDR2 ANQGSEA. The CDR3 protein is CSAVGPDYEQYF. CDR3 sequence (DNA): TGCAGCGCGGTCGGTCCCGACTACGAGCAGTACTTC.

Comments on this clonotype: Possible read error: a much larger clone is one base away. The chain recombines TRBV30 with TRBJ1-1; tentative D call: TRBD1 (5 bases). V was shortened by 5 bases and J by 5 bases, with 15 bases between the two germline ends. Germline V gene lookup returns CDR1 GTSNPN and CDR2 SVGIG (reference sequence). The CDR3 is 13 residues long. The CDR3 nucleotides are TGTGCCTGGGCCCGGCGGGGGGGGACTGAAGCTTTCTTT. Translated: CAWARRGGTEAFF.

The sample holds a few counts of this clonotype. This chain connects TRBV19 to TRBJ2-7, with 13 bases that match TRBD2. V shed 6 bases and J 2 bases; nucleotides not matched to a gene: 7. This CDR3 is 16 amino acids long. Germline V gene sequence: CDR1 LNHDA, CDR2 SQIVND (reference sequence). In nucleotides, the CDR3 is TGTGCCAGTAGCCCAAGACTAGCGGGGGGCGCCTACGAGCAGTACTTC. Amino acids: CASSPRLAGGAYEQYF.

Concerning this clonotype: An end of the junction differs from the germline gene, which may be a read error. CDR3 coding DNA: TGTGCCAGCAGTTCAAGACCGATTTCCGGGAAGCTGTTTTTT. Translated: CASSSRPISGKLFF. The chain is built from TRBV27 and TRBJ2-2, with D tentatively TRBD2 (5 bases). CDR1 and CDR2 from the germline V gene are MNHEY and SMNVEV (reference sequence). The CDR3 runs 14 residues.

This clonotype has a count of ten or more. The chain couples TRBV5-1 to TRBJ2-7; 8 bases fit TRBD1. This CDR3 is built from 15 residues. The V gene's germline CDR1 is SGHRS and CDR2 YFSETQ. Germline trimming cut 0 bases from V and 6 bases from J; bases unmatched to any gene: 8. As DNA, the CDR3 is TGCGCCAGCAGCTTGGGACCTACAGGGGGGTTCGAGCAGTACTTC. Amino acids: CASSLGPTGGFEQYF.

This clonotype has a handful of counts. The chain links TRBV28 to TRBJ2-2, with no clear D. Trimming stripped 3 bases from V and 1 base from J, with 6 bases between. This CDR3 is 14 amino acids long. In germline, CDR1 is MDHEN, CDR2 SYDVKM. The DNA of the CDR3 is TGTGCCAGCAGTTTTAGACTGAACACCGGGGAGCTGTTTTTT. Translated: CASSFRLNTGELFF.

Concerning this clonotype: A much larger clone sits a single nucleotide away, making a read error possible. The chain combines TRBV6-1 with TRBJ1-1; 7 nucleotides match TRBD1. There are 12 residues in the CDR3. V dropped 8 bases and J dropped 6; count of bases not matched to a gene: 6. The germline V gene encodes CDR1 MNHNS and CDR2 SASEGT. CDR3 region: CASRQGSAEAFF. DNA for the CDR3: TGTGCCAGCCGACAGGGATCCGCTGAAGCTTTCTTT.

Turning to this clonotype: A much bigger clone sits one base away, suggesting this may be a read error. The gene calls are TRBV27 and TRBJ1-2, with TRBD1 matching 7 bases. The germline V gene has CDR1 MNHEY and CDR2 SMNVEV (reference sequence). The CDR3 is 14 amino acids. V shed 3 bases, J shed 8 bases, and the junction held 9 bases outside the gene matches. DNA for the CDR3: TGTGCCAGCAGTTTTACAGGGGACACTTGGGGCTACACCTTC. Translating it yields CASSFTGDTWGYTF.

A few counts support this clonotype. V is TRBV9 and J is TRBJ2-3; 10 positions match TRBD2. This CDR3 contains 17 residues. J was trimmed by 4 bases and V by 0 bases; bases with no gene match: 8. Germline lookup yields CDR1 SGDLS and CDR2 YYNGEE. CDR3 region: CASSVDSSGRWADTQYF. The CDR3 nucleotides read TGTGCCAGCAGCGTAGATAGTAGCGGGAGGTGGGCAGATACGCAGTATTTT.